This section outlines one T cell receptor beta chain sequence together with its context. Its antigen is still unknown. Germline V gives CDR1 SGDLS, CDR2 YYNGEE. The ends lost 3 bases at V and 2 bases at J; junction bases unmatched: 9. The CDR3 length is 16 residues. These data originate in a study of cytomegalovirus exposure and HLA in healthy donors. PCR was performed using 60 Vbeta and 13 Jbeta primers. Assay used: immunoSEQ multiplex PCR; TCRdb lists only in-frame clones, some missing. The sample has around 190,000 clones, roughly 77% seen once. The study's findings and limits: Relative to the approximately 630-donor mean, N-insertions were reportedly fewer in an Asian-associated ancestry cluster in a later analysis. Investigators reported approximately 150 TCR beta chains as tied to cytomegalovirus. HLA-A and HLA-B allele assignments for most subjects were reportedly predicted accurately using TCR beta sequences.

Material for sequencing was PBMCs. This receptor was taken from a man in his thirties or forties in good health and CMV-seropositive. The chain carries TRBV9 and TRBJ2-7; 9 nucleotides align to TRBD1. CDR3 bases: TGTGCCAGCAGCGCCTTGTCGGGACAGGGAGCCTACGAGCAGTACTTC. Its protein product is CASSALSGQGAYEQYF.